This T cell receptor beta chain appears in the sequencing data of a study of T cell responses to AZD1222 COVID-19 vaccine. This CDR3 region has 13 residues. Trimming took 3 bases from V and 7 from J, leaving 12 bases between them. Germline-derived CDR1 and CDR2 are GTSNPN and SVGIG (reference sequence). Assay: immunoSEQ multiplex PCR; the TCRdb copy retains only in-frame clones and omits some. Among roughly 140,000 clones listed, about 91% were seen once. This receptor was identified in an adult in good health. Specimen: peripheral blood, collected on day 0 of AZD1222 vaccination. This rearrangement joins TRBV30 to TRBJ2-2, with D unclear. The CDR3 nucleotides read TGTGCCTGGAGCTTCACAGCCAGCGGGGAGCTGTTTTTT. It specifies CAWSFTASGELFF.